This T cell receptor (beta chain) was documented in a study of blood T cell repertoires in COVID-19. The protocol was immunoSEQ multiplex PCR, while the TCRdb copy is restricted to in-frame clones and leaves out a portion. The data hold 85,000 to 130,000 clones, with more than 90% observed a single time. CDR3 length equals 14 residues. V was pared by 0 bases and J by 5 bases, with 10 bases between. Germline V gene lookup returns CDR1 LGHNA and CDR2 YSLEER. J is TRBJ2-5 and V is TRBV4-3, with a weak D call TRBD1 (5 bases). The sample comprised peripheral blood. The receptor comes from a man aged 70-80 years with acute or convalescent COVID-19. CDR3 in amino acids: CASSQDRTYETQYF. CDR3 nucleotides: TGCGCCAGCAGCCAAGATCGGACATATGAGACCCAGTACTTC.